The clone carrying this T cell receptor (beta chain) was seen a handful of times. The data originate from a study of cytomegalovirus exposure and HLA in healthy donors. The PCR ran on 60 Vbeta and 13 Jbeta primers. Method: immunoSEQ multiplex PCR; TCRdb's copy keeps in-frame clones and lacks some. The sample consists of 30,000 to 40,000 clones, around 76% of them appearing once. This CDR3 has 17 amino acids. Germline-derived CDR1 and CDR2 are SQVTM and ANQGSEA. Germline trimming cut 1 base from V and 3 bases from J; bases unmatched to any gene: 12. The sequence was collected from a woman aged 25 to 39 in good health and CMV-seropositive. The chain employs TRBV29-1 and TRBJ2-7; the match to TRBD1 covers 10 bases. The specimen sequenced was PBMCs. CDR3 sequence: CSVEGDTRDRGDYEQYF. For the CDR3, the DNA is TGCAGCGTTGAAGGCGATACGAGGGACAGGGGAGACTACGAGCAGTACTTC.